The rows below give T cell receptor beta chains drawn from one sample of a study of neurological immune-mediated disorders. A single record per CDR3 protein comes from TCRdb applying MiXCR to the 5' RACE reads. The sample yields 85,000 to 100,000 distinct CDR3 sequences, around 3.3% seen once. What was sequenced was PBMCs. The receptors here all came from a woman aged 18-29 years with multiple sclerosis. Each CDR3 is given with its conserved first and last residue. Each record gives: CDR3 DNA, CDR3 protein, J gene, clone size, D gene, V gene. The D gene is left open where the match is weak. Part of the rows lack a size; the others show once, few, many or a class for expanded clones.

TGTGCCAGCTTTAGGGACAGCCTCAACAATGAGCAGTTCTTC	CASFRDSLNNEQFF	TRBJ2-1	many	TRBD1	TRBV18
TGCAGTGCCCCAACAGGGGAGTTGGAGACCCAGTACTTC	CSAPTGELETQYF	TRBJ2-5	NA	TRBD1	TRBV20-1
TGTGCCAGTATTCAGGGTAACACCGGGGAGCTGTTTTTT	CASIQGNTGELFF	TRBJ2-2	many	NA	TRBV19
TGCGCCAGCAGCTGGGACAGTCTACAAGAGACCCAGTACTTC	CASSWDSLQETQYF	TRBJ2-5	many	TRBD1	TRBV5-1
TGTGCCAGCAGCCGAGGGGCGGATTATGGCTACACCTTC	CASSRGADYGYTF	TRBJ1-2	many	NA	TRBV7-2
TGTGCCAGCAGAGGGACGGCGAGTTATGGCTACACCTTC	CASRGTASYGYTF	TRBJ1-2	NA	NA	TRBV27
TGTGCCATCAGTGAATTAAGTGAACGGTCACCCCTCCACTTT	CAISELSERSPLHF	TRBJ1-6	many	NA	TRBV10-3
TGTGCCAGCAGCGGAGGGACGACTTACTCACCCCTCCACTTT	CASSGGTTYSPLHF	TRBJ1-6	many	NA	TRBV9
TGTGCCAGCAGTTACCGACAGGGGGGCACTGAAGCTTTCTTT	CASSYRQGGTEAFF	TRBJ1-1	many	TRBD1	TRBV25-1
TGTGCCAGCAGCTCCACCGGGACCGGAGCCTACGAGCAGTACTTC	CASSSTGTGAYEQYF	TRBJ2-7	many	NA	TRBV7-9